This T cell receptor (beta chain) was captured in a study of OX40 agonist ivuxolimab in advanced cancers. Study-level information: Three patients responded partially, comprising one with hepatocellular carcinoma and two with cutaneous melanoma.

CDR1 and CDR2 from the germline V gene are SGDLS and YYNGEE. V shed 4 bases and J shed 1 base, with 23 bases lying between them. This CDR3 comprises 18 residues. This clone appeared once. Its antigen is not identified. TCRdb's table, derived via immunoSEQ multiplex PCR, lists solely in-frame clones and lacks some. Of approximately 16,000 clones detected, roughly 79% appear once; the ten largest clones hold around an eighth. Study-wide results and caveats: A proportion of nonresponders additionally exhibited low normalized T-cell clonal expansion. CD4+ and CD8+ blood T cells expanded clonally by week 6 at 0.1 to 3.0 mg/kg. Still undetermined is the antigen specificity of the expanded peripheral T cells.

This specimen consisted of CD4+ or CD8+ T cells sorted from blood, obtained in a trial of the OX40 agonist ivuxolimab. The TCR was taken from an adult with an advanced solid tumor such as melanoma, head and neck, liver or kidney cancer. The chain links TRBV9 to TRBJ1-2; possibly TRBD1 for D (5 bases). CDR3 nucleotide sequence: TGTGCCAGCAGCTTAGTTGGCAAGGTCGGGGGAAATAACTATGGCTACACCTTC. This codes for CASSLVGKVGGNNYGYTF.